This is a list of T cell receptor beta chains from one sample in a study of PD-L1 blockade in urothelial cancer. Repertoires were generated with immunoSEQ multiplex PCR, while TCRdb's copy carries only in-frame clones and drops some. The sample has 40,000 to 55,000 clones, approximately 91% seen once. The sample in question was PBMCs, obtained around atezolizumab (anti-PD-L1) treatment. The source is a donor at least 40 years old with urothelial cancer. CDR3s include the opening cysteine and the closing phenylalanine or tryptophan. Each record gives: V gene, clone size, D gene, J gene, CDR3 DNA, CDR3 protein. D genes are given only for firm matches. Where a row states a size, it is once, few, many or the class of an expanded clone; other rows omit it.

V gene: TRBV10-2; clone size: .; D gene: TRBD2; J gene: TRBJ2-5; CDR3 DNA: TGCGCCAGCAGTGTCGGCCTAGCGGGGGAAGAGACCCAGTACTTC; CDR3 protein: CASSVGLAGEETQYF
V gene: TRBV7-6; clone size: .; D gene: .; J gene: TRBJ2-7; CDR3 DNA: TGTGCCAGCAGCCCCATCCAGGGCCCCTACGAGCAGTACTTC; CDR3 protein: CASSPIQGPYEQYF
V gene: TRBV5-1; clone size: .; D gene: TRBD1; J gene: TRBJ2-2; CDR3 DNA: TGCGCCAGCAGCTTTAGTGGGACAGGGGGTTCCACCGGGGAGCTGTTTTTT; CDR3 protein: CASSFSGTGGSTGELFF
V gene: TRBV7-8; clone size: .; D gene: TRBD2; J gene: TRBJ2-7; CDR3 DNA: TGTGCCAGCAGCTTGGGACTAGCGGGGGCATGGTACTTC; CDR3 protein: CASSLGLAGAWYF
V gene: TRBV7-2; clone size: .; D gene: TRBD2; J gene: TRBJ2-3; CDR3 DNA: TGTGCCAGCAGCTTAAGGGGGCGGGAGGGGTTGGATACGCAGTATTTT; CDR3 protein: CASSLRGREGLDTQYF
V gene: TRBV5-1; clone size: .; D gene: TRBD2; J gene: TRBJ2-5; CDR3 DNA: TGCGCCAGCAGCTTGGGACTAGCGGGAGGGCCTGGGGCGGAGACCCAGTACTTC; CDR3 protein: CASSLGLAGGPGAETQYF
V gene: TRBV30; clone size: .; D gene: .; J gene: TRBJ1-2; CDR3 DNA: TGTGCCTGGGCCTCCGAACGGTCCTATGGCTACACCTTC; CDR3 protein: CAWASERSYGYTF
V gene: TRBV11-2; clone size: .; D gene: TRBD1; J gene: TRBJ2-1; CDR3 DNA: TGTGCCAGCAGCTTAGATGTCCGGGACAGCCGCATCTTC; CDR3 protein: CASSLDVRDSRIF
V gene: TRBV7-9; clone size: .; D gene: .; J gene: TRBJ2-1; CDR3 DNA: TGTGCCAGCAGCTTAGCACTAGGGCGTGATGAGCAGTTCTTC; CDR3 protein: CASSLALGRDEQFF
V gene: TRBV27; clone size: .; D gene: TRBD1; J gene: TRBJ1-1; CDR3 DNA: TGTGCCAGCAAGGGGTCACCCGGGACAGGGTTAGAAGCTTTCTTT; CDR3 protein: CASKGSPGTGLEAFF
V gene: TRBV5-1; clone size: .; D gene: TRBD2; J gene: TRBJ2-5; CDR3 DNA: TGCGCCAGCAGCTTGAGCGCAGCGGGGCCGGTGGAGACCCAGTACTTC; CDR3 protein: CASSLSAAGPVETQYF
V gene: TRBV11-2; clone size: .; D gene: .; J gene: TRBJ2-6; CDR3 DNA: TGTGCCAGCAGCCCTCCTGGGGCCAACGTCCTGACTTTC; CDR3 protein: CASSPPGANVLTF
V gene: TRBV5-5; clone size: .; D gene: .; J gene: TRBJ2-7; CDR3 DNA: TGTGCCAGCAGCCTCCTAGTTGGAAGGGGCTTGGACGAGCAGTACTTC; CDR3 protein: CASSLLVGRGLDEQYF
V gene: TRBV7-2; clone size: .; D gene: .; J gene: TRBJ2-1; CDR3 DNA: TGTGCCAGCAGCCCCGTTAGCGCGGTCAATGAGCAGTTCTTC; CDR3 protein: CASSPVSAVNEQFF
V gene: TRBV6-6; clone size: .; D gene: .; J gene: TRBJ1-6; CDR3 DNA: TGTGCCAGCAGCCTCCCGGGGGGAAATTCACCCCTCCACTTT; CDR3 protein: CASSLPGGNSPLHF
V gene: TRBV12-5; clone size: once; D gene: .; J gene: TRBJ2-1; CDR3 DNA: TGTGCTAGTGCCGCCTTCAGTCGCTTCGGGAATGAGCAGTTCTTC; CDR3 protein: CASAAFSRFGNEQFF
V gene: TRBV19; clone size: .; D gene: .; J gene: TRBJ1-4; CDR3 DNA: TGTGCCAGTACCCGACAGACAGCAACTAATGAAAAACTGTTTTTT; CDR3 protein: CASTRQTATNEKLFF
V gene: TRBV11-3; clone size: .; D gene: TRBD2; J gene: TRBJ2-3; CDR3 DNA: TGTGCCAGCAGCTTAGGACTAGCGGAGACAGATACGCAGTATTTT; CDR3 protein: CASSLGLAETDTQYF
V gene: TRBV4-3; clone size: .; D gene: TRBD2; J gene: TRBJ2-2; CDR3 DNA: TGCGCCAGCAGCCAAGGGTTGGCTAGCGGAAACACCGGGGAGCTGTTTTTT; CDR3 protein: CASSQGLASGNTGELFF
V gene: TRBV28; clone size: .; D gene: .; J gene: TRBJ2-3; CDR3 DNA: TGTGCCAGCAGCCCCCTGGGACTTCTGGGGACAGATACGCAGTATTTT; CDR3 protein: CASSPLGLLGTDTQYF
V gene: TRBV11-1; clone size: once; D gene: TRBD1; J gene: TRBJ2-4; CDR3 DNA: TGTGCCAGCAGCCCCCGGGACAGAGCCAAAAACATTCAGTACTTC; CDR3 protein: CASSPRDRAKNIQYF
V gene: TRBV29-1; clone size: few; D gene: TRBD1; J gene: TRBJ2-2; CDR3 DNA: TGCAGCGTCGGACAGGGGACGAACACCGGGGAGCTGTTTTTT; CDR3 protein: CSVGQGTNTGELFF
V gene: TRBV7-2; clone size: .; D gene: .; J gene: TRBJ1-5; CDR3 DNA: TGTGCCAGCAGCCCAACGGGGGGTGGGTATCAGCCCCAGCATTTT; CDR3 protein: CASSPTGGGYQPQHF
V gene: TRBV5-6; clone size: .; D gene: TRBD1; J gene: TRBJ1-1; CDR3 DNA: TGTGCCAGCAGCTTGGTAGGGACAGAAGTGAACACTGAAGCTTTCTTT; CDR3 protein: CASSLVGTEVNTEAFF
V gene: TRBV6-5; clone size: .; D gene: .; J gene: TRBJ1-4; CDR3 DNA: TGTGCCAGCAGTTATGGGCAGGGGACAACTAATGAAAAACTGTTTTTT; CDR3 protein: CASSYGQGTTNEKLFF
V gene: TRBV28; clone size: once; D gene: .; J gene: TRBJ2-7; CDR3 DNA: TGTGCCGGCGGACAGAACTACGAGCAGTACTTC; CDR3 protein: CAGGQNYEQYF
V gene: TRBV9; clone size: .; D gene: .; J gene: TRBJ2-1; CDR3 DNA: TGTGCCAGCAGCGTAGTGGGCCTGAATGAGCAGTTCTTC; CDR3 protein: CASSVVGLNEQFF
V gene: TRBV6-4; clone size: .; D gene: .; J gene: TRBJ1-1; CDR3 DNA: TGTGCCAGCAGGGGGGGGCAGGGAGGGACTGAAGCTTTCTTT; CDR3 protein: CASRGGQGGTEAFF
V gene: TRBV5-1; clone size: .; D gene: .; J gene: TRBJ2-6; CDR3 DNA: TGCGCCAGCAGCCCTCAGGGTGGCACTGGGGCCAACGTCCTGACTTTC; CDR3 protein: CASSPQGGTGANVLTF
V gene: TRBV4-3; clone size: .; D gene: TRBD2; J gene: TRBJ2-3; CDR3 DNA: TGCGCCAGCAGCCACCTTAGCGGGAGCTCAGATACGCAGTATTTT; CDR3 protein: CASSHLSGSSDTQYF
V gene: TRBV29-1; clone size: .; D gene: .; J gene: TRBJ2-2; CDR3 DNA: TGCAGCGTCGCAACAGGGACCCGGGGCACCGGGGAGCTGTTTTTT; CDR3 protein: CSVATGTRGTGELFF
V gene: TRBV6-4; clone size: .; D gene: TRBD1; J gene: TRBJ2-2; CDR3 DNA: TGTGCCAGCAGTGACTCGGGGACAGCGGCCGGGGAGCTGTTTTTT; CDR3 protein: CASSDSGTAAGELFF
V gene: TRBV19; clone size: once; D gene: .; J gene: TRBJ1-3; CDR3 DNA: TGTGCCAGTGGAAGGGGAGGCAACGGAAACACCATATATTTT; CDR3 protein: CASGRGGNGNTIYF
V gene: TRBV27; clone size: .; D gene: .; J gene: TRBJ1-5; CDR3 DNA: TGTGCCAGCAGACTCGGGCGGGGGAGCAATCAGCCCCAGCATTTT; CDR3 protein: CASRLGRGSNQPQHF
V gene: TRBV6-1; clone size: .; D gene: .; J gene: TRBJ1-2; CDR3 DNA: TGTGCCAGCAGTGAAGGTGGACAGATCTATGGCTACACCTTC; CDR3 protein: CASSEGGQIYGYTF
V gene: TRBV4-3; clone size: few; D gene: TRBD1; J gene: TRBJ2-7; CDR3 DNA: TGCGCCAGCAGCCAAGAGACAGGGGGTTTTTACGAGCAGTACTTC; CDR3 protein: CASSQETGGFYEQYF
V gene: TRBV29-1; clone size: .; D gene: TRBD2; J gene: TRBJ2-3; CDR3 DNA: TGCAGCGTTGGGTGGCTAGCGGGAGGCACAGATACGCAGTATTTT; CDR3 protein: CSVGWLAGGTDTQYF
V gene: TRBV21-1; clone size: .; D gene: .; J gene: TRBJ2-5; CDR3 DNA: TGTGCCCGCGGGTCGGGGGTTCCAGAGACCCAGTACTTC; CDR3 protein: CARGSGVPETQYF
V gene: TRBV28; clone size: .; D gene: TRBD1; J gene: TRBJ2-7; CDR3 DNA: TGTGCCAGCCGCCGTGACAGGGGCGCCTACGAGCAGTACTTC; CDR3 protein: CASRRDRGAYEQYF
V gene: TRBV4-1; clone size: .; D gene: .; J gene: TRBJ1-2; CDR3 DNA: TGCGCCAGCAGCCAAGAACTGGTTTCCGTGAACTATGGCTACACCTTC; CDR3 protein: CASSQELVSVNYGYTF
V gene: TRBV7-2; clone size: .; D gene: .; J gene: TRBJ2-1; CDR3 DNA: TGTGCCAGCAGCTTAGCGGGCGGGGAGAGCTACAATGAGCAGTTCTTC; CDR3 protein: CASSLAGGESYNEQFF
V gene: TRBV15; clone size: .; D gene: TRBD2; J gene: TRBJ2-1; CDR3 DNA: TGTGCCACCAGCAGAGATGGGGCGACTAGCGGGGTGGATGAGCAGTTCTTC; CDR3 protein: CATSRDGATSGVDEQFF
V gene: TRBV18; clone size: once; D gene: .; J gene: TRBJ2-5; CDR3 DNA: TGTGCCAGCTCAACAGGCTCAGCTGTGGAGACCCAGTACTTC; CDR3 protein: CASSTGSAVETQYF
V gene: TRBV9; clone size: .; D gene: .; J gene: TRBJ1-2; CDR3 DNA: TGTGCCAGCAGCGTAGGGGGAGAGCTCTATGGCTACACCTTC; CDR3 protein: CASSVGGELYGYTF
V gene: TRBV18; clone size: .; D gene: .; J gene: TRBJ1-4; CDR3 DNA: TGTGCCAGCTCACAGGACGTCTGGGGCGAAAAACTGTTTTTT; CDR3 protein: CASSQDVWGEKLFF
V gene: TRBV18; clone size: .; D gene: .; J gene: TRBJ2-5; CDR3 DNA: TGTGCCAGCTCAGCCAACACAGGGTACCAAGAGACCCAGTACTTC; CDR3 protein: CASSANTGYQETQYF
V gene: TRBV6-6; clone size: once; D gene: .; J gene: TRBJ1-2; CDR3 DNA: TGTGCCAGCAGTTCTTCAGGGGTCGGTGGCTACACCTTC; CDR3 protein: CASSSSGVGGYTF
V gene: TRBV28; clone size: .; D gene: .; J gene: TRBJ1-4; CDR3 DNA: TGTGCCAGCGGCACCAGTAATGAAAAACTGTTTTTT; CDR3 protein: CASGTSNEKLFF
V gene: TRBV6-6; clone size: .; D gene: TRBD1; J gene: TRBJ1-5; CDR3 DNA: TGTGCCAGCAGTTACAATACCGGGACAGGCCGATGGTCCCAGCATTTT; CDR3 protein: CASSYNTGTGRWSQHF
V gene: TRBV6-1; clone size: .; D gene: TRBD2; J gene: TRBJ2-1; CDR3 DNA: TGTGCCAGCAGTGACCTAGCGGGAGGGTACAATGAGCAGTTCTTC; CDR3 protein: CASSDLAGGYNEQFF
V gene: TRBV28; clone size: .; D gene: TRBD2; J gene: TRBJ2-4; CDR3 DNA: TGTGCCAGCAGTCCAAGACTAGCGGGGGCCAAAAACATTCAGTACTTC; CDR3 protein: CASSPRLAGAKNIQYF